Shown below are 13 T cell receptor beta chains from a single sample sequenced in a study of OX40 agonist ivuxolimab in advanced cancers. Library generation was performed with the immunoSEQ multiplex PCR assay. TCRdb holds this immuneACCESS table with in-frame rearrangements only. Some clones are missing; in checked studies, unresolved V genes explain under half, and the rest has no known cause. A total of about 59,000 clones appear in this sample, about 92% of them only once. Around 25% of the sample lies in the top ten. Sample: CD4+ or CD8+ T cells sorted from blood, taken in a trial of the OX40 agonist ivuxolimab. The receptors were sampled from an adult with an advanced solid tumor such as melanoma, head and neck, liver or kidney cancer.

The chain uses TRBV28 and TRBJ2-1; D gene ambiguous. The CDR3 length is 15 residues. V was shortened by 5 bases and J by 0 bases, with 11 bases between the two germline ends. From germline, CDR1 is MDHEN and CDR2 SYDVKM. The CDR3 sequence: CASSGVLPSYNEQFF. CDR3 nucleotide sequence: TGTGCCAGCAGTGGCGTACTACCCTCCTACAATGAGCAGTTCTTC. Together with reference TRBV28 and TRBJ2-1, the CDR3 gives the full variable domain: DVKVTQSSRYLVKRTGEKVFLECVQDMDHENMFWYRQDPGLGLRLIYFSYDVKMKEKGDIPEGYSVSREKKERFSLILESASTNQTSMYLCASSGVLPSYNEQFFGPGTRLTVL.

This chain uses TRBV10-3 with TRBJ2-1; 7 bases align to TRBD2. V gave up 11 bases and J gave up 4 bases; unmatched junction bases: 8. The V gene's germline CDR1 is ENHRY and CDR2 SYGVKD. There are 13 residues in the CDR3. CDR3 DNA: TGTGCCGTAGCCGGGACTAATTACAATGAGCAGTTCTTC. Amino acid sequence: CAVAGTNYNEQFF.

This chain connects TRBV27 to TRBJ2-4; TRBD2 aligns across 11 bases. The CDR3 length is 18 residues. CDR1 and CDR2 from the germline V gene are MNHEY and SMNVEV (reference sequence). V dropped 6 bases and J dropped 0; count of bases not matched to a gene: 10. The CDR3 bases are TGTGCCAGCAGGGGTGGAATAGCGGGAGGGCTAGCCAAAAACATTCAGTACTTC. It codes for CASRGGIAGGLAKNIQYF.

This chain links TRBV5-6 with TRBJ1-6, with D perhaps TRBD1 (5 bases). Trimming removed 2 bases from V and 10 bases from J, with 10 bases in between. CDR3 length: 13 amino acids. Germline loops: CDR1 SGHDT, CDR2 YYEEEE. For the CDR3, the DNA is TGTGCCAGCAGCTTTGGGACGAAGTCACCCCTCCACTTT. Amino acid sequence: CASSFGTKSPLHF.

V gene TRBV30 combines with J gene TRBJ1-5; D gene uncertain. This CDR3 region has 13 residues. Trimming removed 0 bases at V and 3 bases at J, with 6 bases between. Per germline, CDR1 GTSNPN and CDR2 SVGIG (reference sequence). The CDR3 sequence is CAWSVLNNQPQHF. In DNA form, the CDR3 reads TGTGCCTGGAGTGTACTCAACAATCAGCCCCAGCATTTT.

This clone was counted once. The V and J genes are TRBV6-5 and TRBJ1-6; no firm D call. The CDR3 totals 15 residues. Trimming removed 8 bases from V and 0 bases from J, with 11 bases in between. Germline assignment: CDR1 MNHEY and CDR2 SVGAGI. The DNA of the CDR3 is TGTGCCAGCGTGAGGGATAGCTCCTATAATTCACCCCTCCACTTT. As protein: CASVRDSSYNSPLHF.

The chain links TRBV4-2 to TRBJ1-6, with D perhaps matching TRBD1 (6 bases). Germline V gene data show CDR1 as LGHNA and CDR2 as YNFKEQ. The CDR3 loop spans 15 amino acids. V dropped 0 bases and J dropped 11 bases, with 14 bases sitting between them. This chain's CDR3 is CASSQDEGQGTPLHF. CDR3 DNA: TGTGCCAGCAGCCAAGATGAGGGCCAGGGGACACCCCTCCACTTT.

The chain's CDR3 is CASSFERQETQYF. CDR3 bases: TGTGCCAGCAGCTTCGAGAGGCAAGAGACCCAGTACTTC. The chain uses TRBV7-9 and TRBJ2-5; no reliable D call. This CDR3 contains 13 residues. Germline CDR1 is SEHNR and CDR2 is FQNEAQ (reference sequence). Trimming took off 3 bases at V and 2 bases at J, with 7 bases between the two ends.

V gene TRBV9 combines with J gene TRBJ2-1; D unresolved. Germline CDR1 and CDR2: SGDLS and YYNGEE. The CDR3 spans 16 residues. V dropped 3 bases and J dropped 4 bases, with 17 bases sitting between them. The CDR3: CASSGELAFPYNEQFF. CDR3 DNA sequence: TGTGCCAGCAGCGGGGAATTAGCTTTCCCTTACAATGAGCAGTTCTTC. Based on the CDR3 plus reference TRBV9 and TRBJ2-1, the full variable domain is DSGVTQTPKHLITATGQRVTLRCSPRSGDLSVYWYQQSLDQGLQFLIQYYNGEERAKGNILERFSAQQFPDLHSELNLSSLELGDSALYFCASSGELAFPYNEQFFGPGTRLTVL.

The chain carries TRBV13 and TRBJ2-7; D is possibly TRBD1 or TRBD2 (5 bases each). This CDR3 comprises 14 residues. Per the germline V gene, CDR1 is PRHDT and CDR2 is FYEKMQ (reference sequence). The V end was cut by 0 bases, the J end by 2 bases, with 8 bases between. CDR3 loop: CASSLGGTPYEQYV. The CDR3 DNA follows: TGTGCCAGCAGCTTAGGCGGGACGCCCTACGAGCAGTACGTC.

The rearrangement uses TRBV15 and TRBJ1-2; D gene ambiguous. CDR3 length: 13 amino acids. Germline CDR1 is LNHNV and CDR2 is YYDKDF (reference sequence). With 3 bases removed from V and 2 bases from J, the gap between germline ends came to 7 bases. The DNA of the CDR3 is TGTGCCACCAGCAGCCTTTTGAACTATGGCTACACCTTC. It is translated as CATSSLLNYGYTF.

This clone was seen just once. Here the CDR3 DNA reads TGCGCCAGCAGCTCTCAAGGGATGGGACAGTCTACAAGGGGCTACTACAATGAGCAGTTCTTC. It yields the protein CASSSQGMGQSTRGYYNEQFF. This chain joins TRBV5-1 and TRBJ2-1; 7 bases map to TRBD1. The CDR3 is 21 amino acids. Looked up from germline, CDR1 is SGHRS and CDR2 is YFSETQ. V gave up 3 bases and J gave up 3 bases; unmatched junction bases: 24.

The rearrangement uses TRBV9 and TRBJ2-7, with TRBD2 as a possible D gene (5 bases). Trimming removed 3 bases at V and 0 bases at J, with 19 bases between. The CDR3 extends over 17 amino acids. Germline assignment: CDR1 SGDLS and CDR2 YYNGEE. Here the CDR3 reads CASSAGPSGISSYEQYF. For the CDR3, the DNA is TGTGCCAGCAGCGCCGGACCGAGCGGAATAAGCTCCTACGAGCAGTACTTC.